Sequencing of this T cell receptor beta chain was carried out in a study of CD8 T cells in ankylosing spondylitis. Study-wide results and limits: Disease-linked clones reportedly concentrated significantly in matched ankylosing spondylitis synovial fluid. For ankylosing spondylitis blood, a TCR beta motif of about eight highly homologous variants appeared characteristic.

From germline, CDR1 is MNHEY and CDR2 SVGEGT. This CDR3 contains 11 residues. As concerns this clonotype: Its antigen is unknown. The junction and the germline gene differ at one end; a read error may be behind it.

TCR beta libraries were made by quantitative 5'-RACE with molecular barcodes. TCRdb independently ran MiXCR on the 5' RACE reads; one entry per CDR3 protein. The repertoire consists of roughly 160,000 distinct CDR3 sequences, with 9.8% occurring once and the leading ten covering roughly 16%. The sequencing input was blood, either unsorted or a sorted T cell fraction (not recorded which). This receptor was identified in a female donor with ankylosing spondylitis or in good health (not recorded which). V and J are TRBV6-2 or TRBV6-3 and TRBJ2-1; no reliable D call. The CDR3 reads CAGSYDHEQFF. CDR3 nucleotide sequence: TGTGCCGGCAGTTACGATCATGAGCAGTTCTTC.